Presented here are 5 T cell receptor beta chains from one specimen sequenced in a study of blood T cell repertoires in COVID-19. Repertoires were generated with immunoSEQ multiplex PCR, while TCRdb's copy carries only in-frame clones and drops some. The table has approximately 140,000 clones, around four fifths seen once. Source material: PBMCs or T cells enriched from blood (not recorded which). These receptors came from a woman in her fifties or sixties with acute COVID-19.

This clone was observed once. This chain uses TRBV18 with TRBJ2-3; 9 bases are shared with TRBD1. J was trimmed by 4 bases and V by 0 bases; bases with no gene match: 5. There are 16 residues in the CDR3. The germline V gene encodes CDR1 KGHSH and CDR2 LQKENI. The CDR3 reads CASSPPLRQGADTQYF. The CDR3 DNA reads TGTGCCAGCTCACCACCGCTGAGACAGGGGGCAGATACGCAGTATTTT. Variable domain in full (rest from reference TRBV18 and TRBJ2-3): NAGVMQNPRHLVRRRGQEARLRCSPMKGHSHVYWYRQLPEEGLKFMVYLQKENIIDESGMPKERFSAEFPKEGPSILRIQQVVRGDSAAYFCASSPPLRQGADTQYFGPGTRLTVL.

This clone came up a few times. The chain links TRBV7-8 to TRBJ1-1; perhaps TRBD1 as D (5 bases). The ends were cut back, 1 base at V and 6 bases at J, with 15 bases in the middle. The V gene's germline CDR1 is SGHVS and CDR2 FQNEAQ. The CDR3 extends over 15 amino acids. In nucleotides, the CDR3 is TGTGCCAGCAGCTTAGAATCCAGGGTTTATTCTGAAGCTTTCTTT. This sequence encodes CASSLESRVYSEAFF.

The chain couples TRBV19 to TRBJ1-6, with 7 positions matching TRBD1. The CDR3 consists of 15 residues. The germline gives CDR1 LNHDA, CDR2 SQIVND (reference sequence). Germline trimming cut 7 bases from V and 0 bases from J; bases unmatched to any gene: 3. CDR3 protein: CASTGDSSYNSPLHF. As DNA, the CDR3 is TGTGCCAGTACTGGGGACAGCTCCTATAATTCACCCCTCCACTTT.

V and J are TRBV9 and TRBJ1-3; 7 bases are shared with TRBD1. V shed 4 bases, J shed 4 bases, and the junction held 8 bases outside the gene matches. The CDR3 sequence is 15 residues long. The germline gives CDR1 SGDLS, CDR2 YYNGEE. CDR3 coding DNA: TGTGCCAGCAGCACAGACAGGGAGCGGGGAAACACCATATATTTT. This gives the protein CASSTDRERGNTIYF.

This chain connects TRBV2 to TRBJ2-1, with 12 nucleotides matching TRBD2. This CDR3 has 14 residues. J lost 7 bases, V lost 6 bases, and 4 bases had no gene match. Germline V gene data show CDR1 as SNHLY and CDR2 as FYNNEI. CDR3 sequence reads: CASRGTSGFNEQFF. For the CDR3, the DNA is TGTGCCAGCAGGGGGACTAGCGGGTTTAATGAGCAGTTCTTC.